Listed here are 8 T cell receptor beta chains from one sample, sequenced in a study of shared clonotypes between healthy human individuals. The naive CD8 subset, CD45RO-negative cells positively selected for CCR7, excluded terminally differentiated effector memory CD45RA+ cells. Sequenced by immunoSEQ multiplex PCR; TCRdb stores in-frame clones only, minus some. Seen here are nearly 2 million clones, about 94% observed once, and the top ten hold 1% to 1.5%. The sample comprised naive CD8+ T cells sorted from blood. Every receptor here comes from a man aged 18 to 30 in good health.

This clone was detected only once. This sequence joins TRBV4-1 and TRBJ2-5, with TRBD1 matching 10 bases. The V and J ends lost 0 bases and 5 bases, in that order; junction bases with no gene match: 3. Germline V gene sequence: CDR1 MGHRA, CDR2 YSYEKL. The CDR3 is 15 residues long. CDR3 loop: CASSQEVDRGETQYF. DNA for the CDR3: TGCGCCAGCAGCCAAGAGGTGGACAGGGGGGAGACCCAGTACTTC.

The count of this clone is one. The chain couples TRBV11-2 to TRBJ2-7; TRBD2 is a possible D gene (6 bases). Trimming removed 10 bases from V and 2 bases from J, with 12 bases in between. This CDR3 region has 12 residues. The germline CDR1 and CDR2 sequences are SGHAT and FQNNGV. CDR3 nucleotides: TGTGCCACCCTGAGGAGGGCCTACGAGCAGTACTTC. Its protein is CATLRRAYEQYF.

CDR3 sequence: CASSGDLAGVAKNIQYF. CDR3 in DNA: TGTGCCAGCAGTGGAGACTTAGCGGGAGTTGCCAAAAACATTCAGTACTTC. J is TRBJ2-4 and V is TRBV6-1; the match to TRBD2 covers 9 bases. The ends lost 4 bases at V and 1 base at J; junction bases unmatched: 8. Germline CDR1 MNHNS, CDR2 SASEGT. The CDR3 is 17 residues long.

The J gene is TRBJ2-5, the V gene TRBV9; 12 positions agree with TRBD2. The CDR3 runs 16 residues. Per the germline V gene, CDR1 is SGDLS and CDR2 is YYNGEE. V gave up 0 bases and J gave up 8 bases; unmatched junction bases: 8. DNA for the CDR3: TGTGCCAGCAGCGTAGCACTAGCGGGGGGCGGCGAAACCCAGTACTTC. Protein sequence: CASSVALAGGGETQYF.

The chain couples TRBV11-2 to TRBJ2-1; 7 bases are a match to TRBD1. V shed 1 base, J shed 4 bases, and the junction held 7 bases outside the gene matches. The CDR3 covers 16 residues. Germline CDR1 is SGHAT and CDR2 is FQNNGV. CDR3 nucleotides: TGTGCCAGCAGCTTAGGGTCGGCAGGGGGATACAATGAGCAGTTCTTC. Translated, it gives CASSLGSAGGYNEQFF. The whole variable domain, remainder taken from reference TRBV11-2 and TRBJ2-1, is EAGVAQSPRYKIIEKRQSVAFWCNPISGHATLYWYQQILGQGPKLLIQFQNNGVVDDSQLPKDRFSAERLKGVDSTLKIQPAKLEDSAVYLCASSLGSAGGYNEQFFGPGTRLTVL.

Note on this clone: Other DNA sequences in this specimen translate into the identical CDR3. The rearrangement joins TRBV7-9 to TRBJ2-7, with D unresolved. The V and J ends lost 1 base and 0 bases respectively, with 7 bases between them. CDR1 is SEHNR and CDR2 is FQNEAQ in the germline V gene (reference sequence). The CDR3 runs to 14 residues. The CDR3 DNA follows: TGTGCCAGCAGCTTAGAGGAGAACTCCTACGAGCAGTACTTC. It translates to CASSLEENSYEQYF. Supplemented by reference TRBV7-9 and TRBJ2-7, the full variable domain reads DTGVSQNPRHKITKRGQNVTFRCDPISEHNRLYWYRQTLGQGPEFLTYFQNEAQLEKSRLLSDRFSAERPKGSFSTLEIQRTEQGDSAMYLCASSLEENSYEQYFGPGTRLTVT.

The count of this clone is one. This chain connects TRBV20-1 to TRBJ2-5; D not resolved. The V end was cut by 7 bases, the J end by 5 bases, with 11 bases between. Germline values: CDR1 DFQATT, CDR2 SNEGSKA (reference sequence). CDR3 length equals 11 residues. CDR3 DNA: TGCAGTGGAGAGGATGAGGAGACCCAGTACTTC. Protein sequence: CSGEDEETQYF.

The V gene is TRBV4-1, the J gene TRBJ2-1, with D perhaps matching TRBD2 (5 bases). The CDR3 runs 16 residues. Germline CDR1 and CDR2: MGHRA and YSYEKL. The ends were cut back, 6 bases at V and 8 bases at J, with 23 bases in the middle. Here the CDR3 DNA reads TGCGCCAGCAGTGAACTACCTAGCCCCGCTGGGTATGAGCAGTTCTTC. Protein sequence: CASSELPSPAGYEQFF.